This TCR beta chain appears in the sequencing data of a study of blood T cell repertoires in COVID-19. Background on the study: The United States, Italy and Spain provided the acute and convalescent COVID-19 samples. PBMCs, B-cell-depleted T cells, or T cells provided the cDNA or gDNA that made up the material.

This clone has a single count. The germline CDR1 and CDR2 sequences are LNHDA and SQIVND (reference sequence). The germline V and J ends were trimmed by 4 bases and 11 bases, with 14 bases remaining between them. This CDR3 is 12 amino acids long. Source study methods: Researchers report that nucleated cell counts were estimated from reference gene primer amplification. Sequenced by immunoSEQ multiplex PCR; TCRdb stores in-frame clones only, minus some. For V, J and clone size, that table is used; D and trimming come from the DNA. Of over 250,000 clones in the sample, about 89% are singletons; the top ten hold approximately 2.1%. The Seattle patients joined while their infection was active and were tracked longitudinally afterward.

The chain links TRBV19 to TRBJ1-1; tentatively, D is TRBD1 (6 bases). Sequencing was carried out using peripheral blood. This TCR was sampled from a woman younger than 45 with COVID-19, enrolled during active disease. This CDR3 is CASSNDRSAAFF. CDR3 DNA: TGTGCCAGTAGTAACGACAGGAGCGCGGCTTTCTTT. Looking up the rest from reference TRBV19 and TRBJ1-1 gives the full variable domain: DGGITQSPKYLFRKEGQNVTLSCEQNLNHDAMYWYRQDPGQGLRLIYYSQIVNDFQKGDIAEGYSVSREKKESFPLTVTSAQKNPTAFYLCASSNDRSAAFFGQGTRLTVV.